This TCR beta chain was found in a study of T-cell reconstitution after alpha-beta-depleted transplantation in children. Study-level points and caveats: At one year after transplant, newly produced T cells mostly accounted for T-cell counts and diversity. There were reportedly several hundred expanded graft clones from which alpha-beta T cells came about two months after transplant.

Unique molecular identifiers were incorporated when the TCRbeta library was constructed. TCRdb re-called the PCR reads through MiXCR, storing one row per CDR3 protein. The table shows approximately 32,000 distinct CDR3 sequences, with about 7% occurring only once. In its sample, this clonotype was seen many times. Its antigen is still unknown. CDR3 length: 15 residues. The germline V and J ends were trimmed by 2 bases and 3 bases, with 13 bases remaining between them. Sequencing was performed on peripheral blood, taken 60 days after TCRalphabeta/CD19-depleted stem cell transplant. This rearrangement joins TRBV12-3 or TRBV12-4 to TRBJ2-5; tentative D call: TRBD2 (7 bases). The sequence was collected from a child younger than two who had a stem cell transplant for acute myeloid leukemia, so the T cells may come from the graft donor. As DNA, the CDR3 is TGTGCCAGCAGTTTATGGAGGGGGGGGAAAGAGACCCAGTACTTC. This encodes CASSLWRGGKETQYF.